This TCR beta chain was retrieved from a study of CXCR3-negative and CXCR3-positive naive CD8 T cells. Study overall: Per-library TRB read counts averaged about 1.5 +/- 0.3 million, adding up to about 135 million in total.

A note on this clonotype: Antigen specificity is unknown.

CDR1 SGHDN and CDR2 FVKESK come from the germline V gene. CDR3 size: 14 residues. Through 5' RACE with UMI labels, the TRB cDNA libraries were prepared. One entry per CDR3 protein, without DNA, is what TCRdb gives after re-calling the 5' RACE reads. In total, the table holds under 150,000 distinct CDR3 sequences. Overall study results and limits: CXCR3-positive naive cells had TRB CDR3s that were more hydrophobic than CXCR3-negative naive cells had. Both of the naive subsets showed about the same high diversity, but memory CD8+ cells had much less. With respect to TRBV-TRBJ usage, naive CXCR3-negative and CXCR3-positive cells were similar; memory differed. For the naive subsets, surface CD5 was similar, and TCR strength was inferred from TRB CDR3 properties.

This TCR came from a human donor in good health. Some clones in this sample may be carry-over from other donors' samples. What was sequenced was naive CXCR3+ CD8+ T cells from blood. The subset: CD45RO-CCR7+CD27+CD95- naive CD8+ T cells expressing CXCR3 (TNR3+). The chain uses TRBV14 and TRBJ2-3. The CDR3: CASSLTLRTDTQYF.